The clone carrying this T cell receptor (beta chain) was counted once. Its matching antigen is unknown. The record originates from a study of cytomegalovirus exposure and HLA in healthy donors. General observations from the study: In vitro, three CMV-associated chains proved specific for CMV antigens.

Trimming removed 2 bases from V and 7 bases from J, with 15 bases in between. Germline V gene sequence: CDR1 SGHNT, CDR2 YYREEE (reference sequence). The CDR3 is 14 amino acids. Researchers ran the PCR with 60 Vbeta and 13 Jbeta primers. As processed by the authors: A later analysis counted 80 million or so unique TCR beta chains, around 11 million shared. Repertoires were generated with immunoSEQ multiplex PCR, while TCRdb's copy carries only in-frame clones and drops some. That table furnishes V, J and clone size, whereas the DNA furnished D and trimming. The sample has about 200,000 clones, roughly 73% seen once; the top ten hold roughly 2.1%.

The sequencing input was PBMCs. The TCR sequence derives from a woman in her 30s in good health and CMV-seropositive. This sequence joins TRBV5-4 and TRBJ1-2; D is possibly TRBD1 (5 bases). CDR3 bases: TGTGCCAGCAGCTTTCACCAGGGTTTCGGTGGCTACACCTTC. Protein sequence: CASSFHQGFGGYTF.